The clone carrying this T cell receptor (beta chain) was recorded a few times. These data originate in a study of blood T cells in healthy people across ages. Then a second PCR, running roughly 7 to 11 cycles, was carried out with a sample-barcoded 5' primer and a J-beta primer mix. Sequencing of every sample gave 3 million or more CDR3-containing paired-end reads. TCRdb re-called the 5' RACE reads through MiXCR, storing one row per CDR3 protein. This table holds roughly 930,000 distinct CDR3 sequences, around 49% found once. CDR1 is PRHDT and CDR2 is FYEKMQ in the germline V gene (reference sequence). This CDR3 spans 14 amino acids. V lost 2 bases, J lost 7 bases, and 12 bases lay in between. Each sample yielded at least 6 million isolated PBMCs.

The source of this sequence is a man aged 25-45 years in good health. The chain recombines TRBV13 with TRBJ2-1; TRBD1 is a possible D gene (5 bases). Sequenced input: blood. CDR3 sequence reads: CASSLRVGANEQFF. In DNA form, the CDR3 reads TGTGCCAGCAGCTTACGGGTAGGGGCGAATGAGCAGTTCTTC. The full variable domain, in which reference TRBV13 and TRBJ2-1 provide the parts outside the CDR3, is AAGVIQSPRHLIKEKRETATLKCYPIPRHDTVYWYQQGPGQDPQFLISFYEKMQSDKGSIPDRFSAQQFSDYHSELNMSSLELGDSALYFCASSLRVGANEQFFGPGTRLTVL.